Here is one T cell receptor beta chain with its context. Antigen: not known. Using immunoSEQ multiplex PCR, the repertoire was profiled, and TCRdb retains in-frame clones only, with some absent. The sample gives about 4,000 clones, around 80% of which show up once; roughly 6.7% is in the top ten. This sample was taken from a study of T cells after posttransplantation cyclophosphamide. Broader study findings: Later post-transplant blood repertoires were often dominated by donor CD8+ memory clones. Recipient CMV seropositivity and CMV reactivation strongly tracked TRB clonality. Tissue-infiltrating T cells from skin or gut overlapped little with blood T cells.

The CDR3 is 18 residues long. Germline V gene data show CDR1 as SGHVS and CDR2 as FQNEAQ. Busulfan-fludarabine conditioning, marrow transplant, and cyclophosphamide on days +3 and +4 were administered. This specimen consisted of CD4+ T cells sorted from blood, obtained 242 days after a stem cell transplant with posttransplant cyclophosphamide. This chain uses TRBV7-8 with TRBJ2-7; 10 bases align to TRBD2. The J call may not be correct, given that the DNA end is closer to TRBJ2-5. The clonotype comes from a male patient aged 30 to 40 who received an allogeneic stem cell transplant from a related donor, was CMV-positive, and had no GVHD. Some of the T cells might come from the graft donor. Here the CDR3 reads CASSPMGAGGPRQETQYF. CDR3 coding DNA: TGTGCCAGCAGCCCCATGGGAGCGGGAGGGCCGCGGCAAGAGACCCAGTACTTC.